These T cell receptor beta chains were read from a single sample in a study of blood T cell repertoires in COVID-19. Method: immunoSEQ multiplex PCR; TCRdb's copy keeps in-frame clones and lacks some. The sample contains 130,000 or so clones, approximately 84% of which appear only once. The source material was peripheral blood. These receptors all come from a woman aged 80 or older with acute or convalescent COVID-19. The CDR3 runs from the conserved cysteine through the conserved F or W. The order of the fields is J gene, D gene, clone size, CDR3 length, V gene, CDR3 protein, CDR3 DNA. A D gene is named only where the DNA matches it firmly. The size entry is marked missing in some rows and otherwise reads once, few, many or a size class.

>TRBJ1-5|NA|NA|14|TRBV6-6
CASSPAGPGQPQHF
TGTGCCAGCAGTCCAGCAGGGCCGGGTCAGCCCCAGCATTTT
>TRBJ1-1|TRBD1|NA|13|TRBV9
CASSSTGGTEAFF
TGTGCCAGCAGCTCTACAGGGGGCACTGAAGCTTTCTTT
>TRBJ1-5|NA|NA|15|TRBV4-1
CASSQDYSRNQPQHF
TGCGCCAGCAGCCAAGATTATAGCAGAAATCAGCCCCAGCATTTT
>TRBJ2-7|NA|NA|12|TRBV5-1
CASSRRGGEQYF
TGCGCCAGCAGCCGCCGGGGTGGCGAGCAGTACTTC
>TRBJ2-1|NA|NA|14|TRBV5-1
CASSLAGTYNEQFF
TGCGCCAGCAGCTTGGCCGGGACCTACAATGAGCAGTTCTTC
>TRBJ2-1|TRBD1|NA|18|TRBV2
CASSEAHGTAASYNEQFF
TGTGCCAGCAGTGAAGCGCACGGGACAGCCGCCTCCTACAATGAGCAGTTCTTC
>TRBJ1-1|TRBD1|NA|13|TRBV5-1
CASSLGDRAEAFF
TGCGCCAGCAGCTTGGGAGACAGGGCGGAAGCTTTCTTT
>TRBJ1-4|NA|NA|15|TRBV10-2
CASSEFTGYNEKLFF
TGCGCCAGCAGTGAGTTTACAGGATATAATGAAAAACTGTTTTTT
>TRBJ2-5|NA|NA|14|TRBV5-1
CASSLVSGVETQYF
TGCGCCAGCAGCTTGGTATCGGGGGTGGAGACCCAGTACTTC
>TRBJ2-2|TRBD1|NA|17|TRBV4-3
CASSHPQGVRNTGELFF
TGCGCCAGCAGCCATCCCCAGGGGGTCCGAAACACCGGGGAGCTGTTTTTT
>TRBJ1-5|NA|NA|13|TRBV7-2
CASSLGVAQPQHF
TGTGCCAGCAGCTTAGGGGTAGCTCAGCCCCAGCATTTT
>TRBJ1-4|NA|NA|12|TRBV5-5
CASSLVSEKLFF
TGTGCCAGCAGCTTGGTATCTGAAAAACTGTTTTTT
>TRBJ2-1|TRBD2|NA|17|TRBV7-9
CASSLLAVAGHYNEQFF
TGTGCCAGCAGCTTACTCGCCGTAGCGGGGCATTACAATGAGCAGTTCTTC
>TRBJ2-2|TRBD1|NA|17|TRBV5-1
CASSSEGGQGNTGELFF
TGCGCCAGCAGCTCGGAAGGGGGCCAGGGGAACACCGGGGAGCTGTTTTTT
>TRBJ1-5|TRBD1|once|15|TRBV30
CAWSGGQGSNQPQHF
TGTGCCTGGAGTGGGGGACAGGGGAGCAATCAGCCCCAGCATTTT
>TRBJ2-1|NA|NA|11|TRBV30
CAWRTGSQQFF
TGTGCCTGGAGAACGGGATCCCAGCAGTTCTTC
>TRBJ2-7|NA|NA|13|TRBV19
CASSRQSSYEQYF
TGTGCCAGTAGTCGACAGTCCTCCTACGAGCAGTACTTC
>TRBJ2-6|NA|NA|16|TRBV7-8
CASSRGQSSGANVLTF
TGTGCCAGCAGCCGAGGACAGAGCTCTGGGGCCAACGTCCTGACTTTC
>TRBJ1-5|NA|NA|11|TRBV20-1
CSAYVHRPQHF
TGCAGTGCTTACGTCCATAGGCCCCAGCATTTT
>TRBJ2-2|NA|NA|18|TRBV19
CASSKGGTQGLYTGELFF
TGTGCCAGTAGTAAGGGAGGCACACAGGGGCTCTACACCGGGGAGCTGTTTTTT
>TRBJ1-4|TRBD1|NA|15|TRBV5-1
CASSIRQGAVEKLFF
TGCGCCAGCAGCATACGCCAGGGGGCGGTTGAAAAACTGTTTTTT
>TRBJ2-3|NA|NA|14|TRBV27
CASSSGLSTDTQYF
TGTGCCAGCAGTTCGGGACTGAGCACAGATACGCAGTATTTT
>TRBJ1-5|NA|once|14|TRBV7-2
CASSLVPGDQPQHF
TGTGCCAGCAGCTTAGTGCCAGGGGATCAGCCCCAGCATTTT
>TRBJ1-2|NA|NA|10|TRBV30
CAWGLYGYTF
TGTGCCTGGGGCCTCTATGGCTACACCTTC
>TRBJ2-3|TRBD2|NA|16|TRBV7-8
CASSLEVAGLFHTQYF
TGTGCCAGCAGCTTAGAAGTAGCGGGGCTTTTTCATACGCAGTATTTT
>TRBJ2-5|NA|NA|15|TRBV5-6
CASSSVRAYQETQYF
TGTGCCAGCAGCTCCGTGCGGGCGTACCAAGAGACCCAGTACTTC
>TRBJ2-1|NA|NA|15|TRBV30
CAWSPKPRGYNEQFF
TGTGCCTGGAGCCCAAAACCCCGGGGGTACAATGAGCAGTTCTTC
>TRBJ2-3|TRBD1|NA|12|TRBV7-2
CASSPGQGSGYF
TGTGCCAGCAGCCCAGGACAGGGCTCGGGGTATTTT
>TRBJ1-2|NA|NA|13|TRBV5-6
CASSPLVDYGYTF
TGTGCCAGCAGCCCACTGGTGGACTATGGCTACACCTTC
>TRBJ1-1|NA|NA|14|TRBV4-3
CASSQVERNTEAFF
TGCGCCAGCAGCCAAGTAGAGAGGAACACTGAAGCTTTCTTT
>TRBJ2-7|TRBD2|once|15|TRBV7-2
CASSFWSGGANEQYF
TGTGCCAGCAGCTTCTGGAGCGGGGGGGCGAACGAGCAGTACTTC
>TRBJ1-5|NA|NA|16|TRBV23-1
CASSHPDSPKCQPQHF
TGCGCCAGCAGTCATCCGGACAGTCCTAAATGTCAGCCCCAGCATTTT